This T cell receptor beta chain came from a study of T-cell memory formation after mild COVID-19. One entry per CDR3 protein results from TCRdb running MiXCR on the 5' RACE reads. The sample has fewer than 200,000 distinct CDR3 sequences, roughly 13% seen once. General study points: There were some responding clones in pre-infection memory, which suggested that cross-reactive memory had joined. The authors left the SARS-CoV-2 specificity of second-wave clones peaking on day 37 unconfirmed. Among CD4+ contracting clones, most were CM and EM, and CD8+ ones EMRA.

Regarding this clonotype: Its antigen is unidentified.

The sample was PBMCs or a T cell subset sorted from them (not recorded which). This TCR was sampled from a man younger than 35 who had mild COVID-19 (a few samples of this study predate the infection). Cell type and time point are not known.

The CDR3 protein is CASSVEGDNSPLHF. The CDR3 DNA reads TGTGCCAGCAGCGTAGAGGGAGATAATTCACCCCTCCACTTT. The chain has TRBV9 and TRBJ1-6, with no clear D. From germline, CDR1 is SGDLS and CDR2 YYNGEE. Trimming took off 0 bases at V and 5 bases at J, with 6 bases between the two ends. CDR3 length: 14 residues.